Presented here are 2 T cell receptor beta chains from one specimen sequenced in a study of Graves' ophthalmopathy and Graves' hyperthyroidism. As the template, RNA transcripts were used to amplify TCR beta CDR3 regions. HTBI primers were employed in first-round RT-PCR, then a second-round multiplex PCR followed. TCRdb itself ran the multiplex PCR reads through MiXCR, one entry per CDR3 protein. The sample lists 400,000 to 450,000 distinct CDR3 sequences; 20% to 25% were seen once. Sequences were obtained from peripheral blood. Receptors originate from a woman aged 18 to 35 with stable Graves' hyperthyroidism.

Many counts were recorded for this clonotype. The V gene is TRBV19, the J gene TRBJ2-7, with 9 bases matching TRBD1. The germline V gene encodes CDR1 LNHDA and CDR2 SQIVND (reference sequence). The length of the CDR3 is 14 residues. V lost 6 bases, J lost 4 bases, and 7 bases stayed unmatched. The CDR3 sequence is CASRPGQGEYEQYF. The CDR3 DNA is TGTGCCAGTAGACCGGGACAGGGAGAATACGAGCAGTACTTC.

The chain couples TRBV28 to TRBJ1-1; TRBD1 matches 9 bases. The CDR3 is 15 residues long. The V segment lost 6 bases and the J segment 4 bases; nucleotides outside the gene matches: 9. CDR1 and CDR2 (germline): MDHEN, SYDVKM. CDR3 protein: CASSSQGARSTEAFF. DNA for the CDR3: TGTGCCAGCAGCTCACAGGGGGCGCGGAGCACTGAAGCTTTCTTT.